Listed here are 7 T cell receptor beta chains from one sample, sequenced in a study of cytomegalovirus exposure and HLA in healthy donors. PCR amplification relied on 60 Vbeta primers (plus 13 Jbeta primers). Assay used: immunoSEQ multiplex PCR; TCRdb lists only in-frame clones, some missing. This sample has some 100,000 clones, with 76% found just once. The sample comprised PBMCs. The receptor set was obtained from a woman aged 50 to 60 in good health and CMV-seropositive.

J is TRBJ1-4 and V is TRBV27, with D possibly matching TRBD1 (5 bases). The CDR3 consists of 15 residues. Germline values: CDR1 MNHEY, CDR2 SMNVEV (reference sequence). V was pared by 3 bases and J by 3 bases, with 11 bases between. CDR3 bases: TGTGCCAGCAGTTTCTCAGGGTCGCCTAATGAAAAACTGTTTTTT. Its translation: CASSFSGSPNEKLFF. Combining the CDR3 with reference TRBV27 and TRBJ1-4 gives the whole variable domain EAQVTQNPRYLITVTGKKLTVTCSQNMNHEYMSWYRQDPGLGLRQIYYSMNVEVTDKGDVPEGYKVSRKEKRNFPLILESPSPNQTSLYFCASSFSGSPNEKLFFGSGTQLSVL.

V and J are TRBV4-3 and TRBJ2-7, with 10 nucleotides matching TRBD1. Trimming at V came to 0 bases and at J to 6 bases, leaving 5 bases not matched to a gene. CDR1 is LGHNA and CDR2 is YSLEER in the germline V gene. The CDR3 is 15 amino acids. CDR3 loop: CASSQEAGTGVEQYF. For the CDR3, the DNA is TGCGCCAGCAGCCAAGAAGCAGGGACAGGGGTCGAGCAGTACTTC.

This clone was seen just once. The rearrangement uses TRBV6-5 and TRBJ1-2, with a tentative D call TRBD1 (6 bases). The CDR3 totals 16 residues. Germline values: CDR1 MNHEY, CDR2 SVGAGI. Between the trimmed V and J ends, which lost 4 bases and 4 bases, there was a span of 19 bases. The CDR3 coding sequence is TGTGCCAGCAGTTCCTCGGCGGGGGGCGCGGCCTATGGCTACACCTTC. It yields the protein CASSSSAGGAAYGYTF.

The gene calls are TRBV2 and TRBJ2-7; tentative D call: TRBD2 (5 bases). Germline-derived CDR1 and CDR2 are SNHLY and FYNNEI. The CDR3 has 15 residues. V lost 1 base and J 2 bases, leaving 12 bases between the germline ends. CDR3: CASSEEVGVTYEQYF. CDR3 nucleotide sequence: TGTGCCAGCAGTGAAGAAGTGGGAGTTACCTACGAGCAGTACTTC.

The V and J genes are TRBV27 and TRBJ1-1; D remains unclear. The CDR3 has 15 residues. Between the trimmed V and J ends, which lost 3 bases and 1 base, there was a span of 12 bases. Per germline, CDR1 MNHEY and CDR2 SMNVEV (reference sequence). CDR3 coding DNA: TGTGCCAGCAGTTTGGTAACCCCCGGGAACACTGAAGCTTTCTTT. Amino acid sequence: CASSLVTPGNTEAFF.

The chain links TRBV4-3 to TRBJ2-3; 7 bases agree with TRBD2. V trimming: 0 bases; J trimming: 3 bases; junction bases outside the gene matches: 24. This CDR3 is 22 amino acids long. Germline V gene data show CDR1 as LGHNA and CDR2 as YSLEER. CDR3: CASSQERRRGSRREKGTDTQYF. CDR3 nucleotide sequence: TGCGCCAGCAGCCAAGAACGACGCCGGGGATCAAGGCGGGAGAAAGGGACAGATACGCAGTATTTT.

This clone occurred a few times. V and J are TRBV11-1 and TRBJ2-2; a weak D match, TRBD2 (5 bases). CDR3 length: 16 residues. Trimming took off 3 bases at V and 8 bases at J, with 19 bases between the two ends. Per the germline V gene, CDR1 is SGHAT and CDR2 is FQDESV (reference sequence). In DNA form, the CDR3 reads TGTGCCAGCAGCTTGGGAGCCCATCAAAGCTCGGGGGAGCTGTTTTTT. Its translation is CASSLGAHQSSGELFF.